This T cell receptor beta chain was sequenced during a study of T cells in Graves' hyperthyroidism and ophthalmopathy. Using RNA transcripts as the source, TCR beta CDR3 regions were amplified. An initial round of RT-PCR targeting the TCR CDR3 relied on the HTBI primer set. Each CDR3 protein is one row after TCRdb ran MiXCR on the multiplex PCR reads. The table has under 450,000 distinct CDR3 sequences, about 15% seen once. With 5 bases removed from V and 2 bases from J, the gap between germline ends came to 19 bases. This CDR3 contains 17 residues. CDR1 is MNHNS, CDR2 SASEGT, per germline. The rearrangement links TRBV6-1 to TRBJ1-3; D unclear. The TCR sequence derives from a young woman with Graves' hyperthyroidism. The sequenced material came from blood. For the CDR3, the DNA is TGTGCCAGCAGTCCCTCTGATTCGGGAGCCGCTGGAAACACCATATATTTT. Translated: CASSPSDSGAAGNTIYF.